This T cell receptor (beta chain) was sequenced in a study of cytomegalovirus exposure and HLA in healthy donors. The PCR used 60 Vbeta and 13 Jbeta primers. Using immunoSEQ multiplex PCR, the repertoire was profiled, and TCRdb retains in-frame clones only, with some absent. The table shows around 150,000 clones, with 75% to 85% occurring only once. General study findings and limits: A highly shared variant cluster was judged a likely technical artifact.

The CDR3 sequence is 17 residues long. Germline CDR1 reads MGHRA; CDR2 reads YSYEKL. The ends were cut back, 1 base at V and 7 bases at J, with 19 bases in the middle. Regarding this clone: The antigen is unknown.

This sequence joins TRBV4-1 and TRBJ1-4; weak D call: TRBD1 (6 bases). Sequencing was carried out using PBMCs. This clonotype originated in a woman between 50 and 59 years old in good health and CMV-seropositive. The CDR3 DNA reads as TGCGCCAGCAGCCAAGTGGGAACAGGGAGCATGTCTGAAAAACTGTTTTTT. This gives the protein CASSQVGTGSMSEKLFF.